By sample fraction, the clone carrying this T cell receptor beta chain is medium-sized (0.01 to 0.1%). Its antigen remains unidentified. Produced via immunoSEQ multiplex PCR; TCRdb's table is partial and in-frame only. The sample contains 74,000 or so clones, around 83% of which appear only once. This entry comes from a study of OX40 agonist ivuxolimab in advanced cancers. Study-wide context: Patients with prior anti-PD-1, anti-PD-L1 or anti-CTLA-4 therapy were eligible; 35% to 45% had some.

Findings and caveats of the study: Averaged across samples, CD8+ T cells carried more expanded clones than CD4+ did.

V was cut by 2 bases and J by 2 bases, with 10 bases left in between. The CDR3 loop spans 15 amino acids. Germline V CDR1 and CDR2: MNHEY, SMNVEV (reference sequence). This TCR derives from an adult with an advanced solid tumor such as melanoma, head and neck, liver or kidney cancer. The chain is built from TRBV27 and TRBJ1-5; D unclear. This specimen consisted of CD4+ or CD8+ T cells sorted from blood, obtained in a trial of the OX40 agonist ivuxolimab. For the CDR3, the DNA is TGTGCCAGCAGTTTAGGGAGAAACGGCAATCAGCCCCAGCATTTT. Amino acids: CASSLGRNGNQPQHF.